These T cell receptor beta chains were read from a single sample in a study of T cell responses to AZD1222 COVID-19 vaccine. The table came from immunoSEQ multiplex PCR; TCRdb's copy has only in-frame clones and leaves some out. The table lists some 130,000 clones, roughly 93% of them singletons. Material: peripheral blood, obtained 28 days after the second AZD1222 dose. The receptors shown here come from an adult who received the AZD1222 COVID-19 vaccine. CDR3s include the opening cysteine and the closing phenylalanine or tryptophan. The D gene is left open where the match is weak. The size field is filled for only some rows; it gives once, few, many or a size class.

size	J	D	V	DNA	CDR3
.	TRBJ2-1	.	TRBV6-5	TGTGCCAGCAGTTCCCCTGCGGTCACCTACAATGAGCAGTTCTTC	CASSSPAVTYNEQFF
.	TRBJ2-4	.	TRBV2	TGTGCCAGCAGTGAAGCGCTTGGCAGGTATCCCAAAAACATTCAGTACTTC	CASSEALGRYPKNIQYF
.	TRBJ1-2	TRBD1	TRBV28	TGTGCCATCGACGTGGGACAGGGGGTGCTTGGCTACACCTTC	CAIDVGQGVLGYTF
.	TRBJ1-5	.	TRBV7-4	TGTGCCAGCAGCTCCAGGGGAAGGTGTCAGCCCCAGCATTTT	CASSSRGRCQPQHF
.	TRBJ1-1	TRBD1	TRBV28	TGTGCCAGCAGCCAGGGACAGGGGAGGAGGGGAGCTTTCTTT	CASSQGQGRRGAFF
once	TRBJ2-5	TRBD1	TRBV6-5	TGTGCCAGCACCGGGACAGGACAAGAGACCCAGTACTTC	CASTGTGQETQYF
.	TRBJ1-5	TRBD1	TRBV7-9	TGTGCCAGCAGCTTGGGGACAGGGGCCCATATAGGGCCCCAGCATTTT	CASSLGTGAHIGPQHF
.	TRBJ2-1	.	TRBV7-9	TGTGCCAGCAGCTTCGGGGACAAGATATACAATGAGCAGTTCTTC	CASSFGDKIYNEQFF
.	TRBJ2-1	TRBD1	TRBV29-1	TGCAGCGTTCTGACAGGGGGCGCGGGTAATGAGCAGTTCTTC	CSVLTGGAGNEQFF
.	TRBJ2-3	TRBD2	TRBV13	TGTGCCAGCAGCTTCCGACTAGCGGGCACAGATACGCAGTATTTT	CASSFRLAGTDTQYF
once	TRBJ1-4	TRBD1	TRBV18	TGTGCCAGCTCACCACTCTATTCGGACAGGGCTGAAAAACTGTTTTTT	CASSPLYSDRAEKLFF
.	TRBJ2-3	.	TRBV19	TGTGCCAGTAGTACCCGGACAGATACGCAGTATTTT	CASSTRTDTQYF
.	TRBJ1-4	TRBD1	TRBV5-4	TGTGCCAGCAGCTTGGGTGGGACAGGGAATGAAAAACTGTTTTTT	CASSLGGTGNEKLFF
.	TRBJ1-3	TRBD1	TRBV5-1	TGCGCCAGCAGCTCCAGGGGGCCGGGAAACACCATATATTTT	CASSSRGPGNTIYF
.	TRBJ2-7	TRBD1	TRBV11-2	TGTGCCAGCAGCTTAGGACGGGGACAGGGGGCTTGGGAGCAGTACTTC	CASSLGRGQGAWEQYF
.	TRBJ2-7	TRBD2	TRBV7-8	TGTGCCAGCAGCACTTTAGCGGGAGTGGGCTACGAGCAGTACTTC	CASSTLAGVGYEQYF
.	TRBJ2-5	.	TRBV9	TGTGCCAGCAGCGTAATGGGGCAGGGTCTGATGGAGACCCAGTACTTC	CASSVMGQGLMETQYF
.	TRBJ1-2	.	TRBV20-1	TGCAGTGCTAGAGAGTATGGCTACACCTTC	CSAREYGYTF
once	TRBJ2-3	.	TRBV18	TGTGCCAGCTCACCGGGACTTCCCCCAGATACGCAGTATTTT	CASSPGLPPDTQYF
once	TRBJ2-5	.	TRBV11-2	TGTGCCAGCAGCTTGGCGGAGGGAACCCAGTACTTC	CASSLAEGTQYF
.	TRBJ1-5	.	TRBV7-3	TGTGCCAGCAGCTTAACAGCCGATCAGCCCCAGCATTTT	CASSLTADQPQHF
once	TRBJ2-7	TRBD2	TRBV7-9	TGTGCCAGCAGCTGGGAGCGGGAGGCCTCCTACGAGCAGTACTTC	CASSWEREASYEQYF
.	TRBJ1-5	.	TRBV19	TGTGCCAGTAGTGTAAATAGCAATCAGCCCCAGCATTTT	CASSVNSNQPQHF
once	TRBJ2-5	.	TRBV19	TGTGCCAGTAGTATAGATCGTTCATTCCAAGAGACCCAGTACTTC	CASSIDRSFQETQYF
.	TRBJ2-5	.	TRBV25-1	TGTGCCAGCAGTGAGCCAGGGGAGACCCAGTACTTC	CASSEPGETQYF
.	TRBJ1-2	.	TRBV7-8	TGTGCCAGCAGCTTGAAAGCTAACTATGGCTACACCTTC	CASSLKANYGYTF
.	TRBJ1-2	TRBD1	TRBV7-9	TGTGCCAGCAGCCTGGGACAGGGCCTCATCGGGGGCTACACCTTC	CASSLGQGLIGGYTF
.	TRBJ1-1	.	TRBV29-1	TGCAGCGTTGTCAGACAGCTGAACACTGAAGCTTTCTTT	CSVVRQLNTEAFF
.	TRBJ2-1	TRBD2	TRBV5-1	TGCGCCAGCAGCTTCGCGGGACTATCTGGGGTCTACAATGAGCAGTTCTTC	CASSFAGLSGVYNEQFF
.	TRBJ1-5	.	TRBV9	TGTGCCAGCAGCGTAGCTCCAACGAATCAGCCCCAGCATTTT	CASSVAPTNQPQHF
.	TRBJ2-7	TRBD1	TRBV3-1/TRBV3-2	TGCGCCGGGACAGGGGCCTACGAGCAGTACTTC	CAGTGAYEQYF
.	TRBJ2-6	.	TRBV5-4	TGTGCCAGCAGCCCTACAGGGCCTGGGGCCAACGTCCTGACTTTC	CASSPTGPGANVLTF
.	TRBJ2-1	TRBD1	TRBV28	TGTGCCAGCAGTTTGGGACAGGGGGGCTACAATGAGCAGTTCTTC	CASSLGQGGYNEQFF
.	TRBJ2-7	TRBD2	TRBV20-1	TGCAGTGCTAGTATAGCGGGAGTTGCTCCCGAGCAGTACTTC	CSASIAGVAPEQYF
.	TRBJ2-6	.	TRBV6-5	TGTGCCAGCAGTTACTCTGGGGCCAACGTCCTGACTTTC	CASSYSGANVLTF
.	TRBJ2-2	.	TRBV24-1	TGTGCCACCGAGACTAGTGTGGTCACCGGGGAGCTGTTTTTT	CATETSVVTGELFF
.	TRBJ2-3	.	TRBV27	TGTGCCAGCAGCGCGCCCAGGATCAGCACAGATACGCAGTATTTT	CASSAPRISTDTQYF
medium-sized	TRBJ2-5	.	TRBV6-2/TRBV6-3	TGTGCCAGCAGTTACCGGGAGCAAGAGACCCAGTACTTC	CASSYREQETQYF
.	TRBJ1-2	TRBD1	TRBV18	TGTGCCAGCTCACAGGACAGGTTCGCACATGGCTACACCTTC	CASSQDRFAHGYTF
.	TRBJ2-5	TRBD2	TRBV7-3	TGTGCCAGCAGCTTAAGGGCAATAGGCGGGAGGGCCACAGAGACCCAGTACTTC	CASSLRAIGGRATETQYF
.	TRBJ2-3	.	TRBV7-3	TGTGCCAGCAGCTTCGGGTCTTTAAGTGGGAAGGATACGCAGTATTTT	CASSFGSLSGKDTQYF
.	TRBJ1-1	.	TRBV5-1	TGCGCCAGCAGCTTCGTCCAGAACACTGAAGCTTTCTTT	CASSFVQNTEAFF
.	TRBJ2-2	TRBD2	TRBV29-1	TGCAGCGTTGAAGATGTAGCGGGTGCGAACACCGGGGAGCTGTTTTTT	CSVEDVAGANTGELFF
.	TRBJ2-5	.	TRBV19	TGTGCCAGTAGTATATCCCTTCGGGGTCAAGAGACCCAGTACTTC	CASSISLRGQETQYF
once	TRBJ1-6	.	TRBV6-1	TGTGCCAGCAGTGAAGGGCAGGGCTGGGATTCACCCCTCCACTTT	CASSEGQGWDSPLHF
once	TRBJ1-2	.	TRBV5-6	TGTGCCAGCAGCCCGGGCCCCTGGGGCTACACCTTC	CASSPGPWGYTF
.	TRBJ2-7	.	TRBV5-4	TGTGCCAGCAGCTTGGACGGGTCCTCCTACGAGCAGTACTTC	CASSLDGSSYEQYF
.	TRBJ1-1	.	TRBV29-1	TGCAGCCATCGCTCCCACACGAAAGGGGCGGGGGTGGACACTGAAGCTTTCTTT	CSHRSHTKGAGVDTEAFF
.	TRBJ2-1	TRBD2	TRBV6-5	TGTGCCAGCAGACTCGGACTAGCGGGTGAGCAGTTCTTC	CASRLGLAGEQFF
.	TRBJ2-6	.	TRBV10-3	TGTGCCATCAGTTTGGGATCAGGGGCCAACGTCCTGACTTTC	CAISLGSGANVLTF
.	TRBJ2-5	.	TRBV27	TGTGCCAGCAGTTTATTTTTTCTCGAGGAGACCCAGTACTTC	CASSLFFLEETQYF
once	TRBJ2-7	TRBD2	TRBV6-2/TRBV6-3	TGTGCCAGCAGTTCGGCTAGCGGGGTCTCTTACGAGCAGTACTTC	CASSSASGVSYEQYF
.	TRBJ1-5	.	TRBV5-6	TGTGCCAGCAGCTGGGGTTGGGGTCAGCCCCAGCATTTT	CASSWGWGQPQHF
.	TRBJ1-2	.	TRBV19	TGTGCCAGTAATTCCCCGCAGGTTTTCAACTATGGCTACACCTTC	CASNSPQVFNYGYTF